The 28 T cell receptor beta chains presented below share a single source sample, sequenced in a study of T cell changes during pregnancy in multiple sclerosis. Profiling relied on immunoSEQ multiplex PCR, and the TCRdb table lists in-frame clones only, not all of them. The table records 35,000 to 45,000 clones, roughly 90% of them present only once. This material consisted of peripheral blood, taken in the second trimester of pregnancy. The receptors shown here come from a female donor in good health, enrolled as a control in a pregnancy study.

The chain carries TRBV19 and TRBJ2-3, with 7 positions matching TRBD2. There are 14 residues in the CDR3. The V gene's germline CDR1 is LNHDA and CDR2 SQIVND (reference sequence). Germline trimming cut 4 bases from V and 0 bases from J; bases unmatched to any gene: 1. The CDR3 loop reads CASSRGGSTDTQYF. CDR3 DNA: TGTGCCAGTAGTAGGGGGGGGAGCACAGATACGCAGTATTTT. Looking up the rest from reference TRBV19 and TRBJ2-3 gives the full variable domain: DGGITQSPKYLFRKEGQNVTLSCEQNLNHDAMYWYRQDPGQGLRLIYYSQIVNDFQKGDIAEGYSVSREKKESFPLTVTSAQKNPTAFYLCASSRGGSTDTQYFGPGTRLTVL.

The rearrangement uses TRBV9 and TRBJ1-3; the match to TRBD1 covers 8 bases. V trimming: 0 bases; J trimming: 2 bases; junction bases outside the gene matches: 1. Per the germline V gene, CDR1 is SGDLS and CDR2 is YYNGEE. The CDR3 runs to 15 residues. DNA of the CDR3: TGTGCCAGCAGCGTAGCACAGGGGGCTGGAAACACCATATATTTT. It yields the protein CASSVAQGAGNTIYF.

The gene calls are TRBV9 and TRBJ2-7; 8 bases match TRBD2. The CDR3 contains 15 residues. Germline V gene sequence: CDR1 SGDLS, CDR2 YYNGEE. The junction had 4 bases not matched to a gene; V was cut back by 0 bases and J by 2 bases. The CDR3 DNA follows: TGTGCCAGCAGCGTAGCAAGCGGGGGTCCCTACGAGCAGTACTTC. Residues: CASSVASGGPYEQYF.

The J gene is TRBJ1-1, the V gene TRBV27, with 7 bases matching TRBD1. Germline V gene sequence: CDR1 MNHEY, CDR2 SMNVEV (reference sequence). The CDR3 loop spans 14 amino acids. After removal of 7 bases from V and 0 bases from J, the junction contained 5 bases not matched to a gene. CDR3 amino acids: CASKGTAMNTEAFF. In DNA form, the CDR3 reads TGTGCCAGCAAAGGGACAGCAATGAACACTGAAGCTTTCTTT.

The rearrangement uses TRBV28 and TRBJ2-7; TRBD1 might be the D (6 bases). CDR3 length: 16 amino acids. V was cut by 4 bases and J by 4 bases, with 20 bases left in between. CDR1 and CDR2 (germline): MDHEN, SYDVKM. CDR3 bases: TGTGCCAGCAGTTCAACAGGGCTGAGGGCCTTGTACGAGCAGTACTTC. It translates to CASSSTGLRALYEQYF.

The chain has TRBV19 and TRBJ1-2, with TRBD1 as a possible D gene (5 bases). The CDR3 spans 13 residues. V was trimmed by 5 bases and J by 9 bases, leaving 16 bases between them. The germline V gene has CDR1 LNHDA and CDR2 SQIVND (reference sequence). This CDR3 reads CASSSLQDLCYTF. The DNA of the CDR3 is TGTGCCAGTAGTTCCCTACAGGATCTCTGCTACACCTTC. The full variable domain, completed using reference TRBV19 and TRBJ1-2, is DGGITQSPKYLFRKEGQNVTLSCEQNLNHDAMYWYRQDPGQGLRLIYYSQIVNDFQKGDIAEGYSVSREKKESFPLTVTSAQKNPTAFYLCASSSLQDLCYTFGSGTRLTVV.

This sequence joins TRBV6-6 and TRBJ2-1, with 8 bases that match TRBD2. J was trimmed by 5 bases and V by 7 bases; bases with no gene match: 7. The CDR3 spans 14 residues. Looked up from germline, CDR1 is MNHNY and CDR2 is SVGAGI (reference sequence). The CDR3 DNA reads TGTGCCAGCACCAACGGGGGGGGCCACAATGAGCAGTTCTTC. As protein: CASTNGGGHNEQFF.

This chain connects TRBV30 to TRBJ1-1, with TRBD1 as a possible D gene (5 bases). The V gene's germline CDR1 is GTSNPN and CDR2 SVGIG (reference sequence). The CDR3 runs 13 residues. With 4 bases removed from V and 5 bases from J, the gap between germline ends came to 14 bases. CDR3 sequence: CAWTGGGRTEAFF. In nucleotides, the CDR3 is TGTGCCTGGACCGGGGGGGGTAGGACTGAAGCTTTCTTT.

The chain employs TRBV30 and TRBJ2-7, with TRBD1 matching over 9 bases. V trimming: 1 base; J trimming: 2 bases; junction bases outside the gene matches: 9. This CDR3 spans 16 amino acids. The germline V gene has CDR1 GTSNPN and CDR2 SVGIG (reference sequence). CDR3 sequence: CAWSGETGGSPYEQYF. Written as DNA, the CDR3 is TGTGCCTGGAGTGGAGAAACAGGGGGCTCACCCTACGAGCAGTACTTC.

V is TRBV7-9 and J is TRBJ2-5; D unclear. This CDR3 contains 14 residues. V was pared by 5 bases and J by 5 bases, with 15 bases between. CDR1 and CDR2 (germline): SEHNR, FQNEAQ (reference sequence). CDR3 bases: TGTGCCAGCAGCCCAATGGTGGTCCGGGAGACCCAGTACTTC. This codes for CASSPMVVRETQYF.

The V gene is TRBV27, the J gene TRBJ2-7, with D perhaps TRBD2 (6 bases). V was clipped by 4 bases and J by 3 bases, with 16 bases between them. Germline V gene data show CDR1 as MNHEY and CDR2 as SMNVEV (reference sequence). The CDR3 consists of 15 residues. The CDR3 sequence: CASSSSPGDFYEQYF. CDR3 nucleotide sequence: TGTGCCAGCAGTTCCTCCCCGGGGGACTTCTACGAGCAGTACTTC.

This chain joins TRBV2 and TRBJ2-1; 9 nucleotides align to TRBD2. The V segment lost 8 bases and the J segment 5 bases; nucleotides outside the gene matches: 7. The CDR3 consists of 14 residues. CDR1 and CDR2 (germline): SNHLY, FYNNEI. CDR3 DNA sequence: TGTGCCAGCGGGAGAGCTAGCGGGGACAATGAGCAGTTCTTC. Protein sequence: CASGRASGDNEQFF.

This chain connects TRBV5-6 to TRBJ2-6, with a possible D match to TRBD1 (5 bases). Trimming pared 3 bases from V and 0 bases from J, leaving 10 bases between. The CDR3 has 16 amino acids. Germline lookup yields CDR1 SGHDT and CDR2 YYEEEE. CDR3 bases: TGTGCCAGCAGCTGGGGCACCATCTCTGGGGCCAACGTCCTGACTTTC. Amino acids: CASSWGTISGANVLTF.

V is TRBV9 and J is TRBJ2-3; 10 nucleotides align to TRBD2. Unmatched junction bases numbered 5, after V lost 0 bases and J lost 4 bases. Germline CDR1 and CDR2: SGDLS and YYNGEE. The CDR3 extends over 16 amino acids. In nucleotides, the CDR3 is TGTGCCAGCAGCGTAGGACGGAGCGGGGGGGCAGATACGCAGTATTTT. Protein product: CASSVGRSGGADTQYF. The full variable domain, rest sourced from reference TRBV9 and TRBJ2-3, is DSGVTQTPKHLITATGQRVTLRCSPRSGDLSVYWYQQSLDQGLQFLIQYYNGEERAKGNILERFSAQQFPDLHSELNLSSLELGDSALYFCASSVGRSGGADTQYFGPGTRLTVL.

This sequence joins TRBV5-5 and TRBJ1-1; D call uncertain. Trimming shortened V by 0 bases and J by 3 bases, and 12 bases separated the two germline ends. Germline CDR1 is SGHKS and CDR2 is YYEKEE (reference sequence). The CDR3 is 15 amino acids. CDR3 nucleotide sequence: TGTGCCAGCAGCTTGGTGGGAGGTGGGCACACTGAAGCTTTCTTT. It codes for CASSLVGGGHTEAFF.

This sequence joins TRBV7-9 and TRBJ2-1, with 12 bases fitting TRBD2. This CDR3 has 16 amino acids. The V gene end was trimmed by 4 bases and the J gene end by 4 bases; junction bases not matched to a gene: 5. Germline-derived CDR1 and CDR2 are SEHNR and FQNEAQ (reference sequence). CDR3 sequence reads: CASSSLAGGQYNEQFF. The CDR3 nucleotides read TGTGCCAGCAGCTCACTAGCGGGGGGTCAATACAATGAGCAGTTCTTC.

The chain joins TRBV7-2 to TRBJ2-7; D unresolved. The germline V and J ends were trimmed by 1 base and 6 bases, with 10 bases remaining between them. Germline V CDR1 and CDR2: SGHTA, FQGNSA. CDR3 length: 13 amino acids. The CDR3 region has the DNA TGTGCCAGCAGCTTAGGAGAGGTTGGCGAGCAGTACTTC. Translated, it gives CASSLGEVGEQYF.

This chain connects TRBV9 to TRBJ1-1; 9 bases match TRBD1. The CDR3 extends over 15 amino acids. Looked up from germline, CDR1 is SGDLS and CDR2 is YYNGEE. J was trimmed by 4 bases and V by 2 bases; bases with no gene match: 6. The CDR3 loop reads CASSVTGGEGTEAFF. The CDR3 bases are TGTGCCAGCAGCGTTACAGGGGGCGAGGGCACTGAAGCTTTCTTT.

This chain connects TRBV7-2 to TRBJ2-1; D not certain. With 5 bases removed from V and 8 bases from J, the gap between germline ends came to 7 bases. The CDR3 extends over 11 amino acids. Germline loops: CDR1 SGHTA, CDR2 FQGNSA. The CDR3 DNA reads TGTGCCAGCAGCCCCCGTCATGAGCAGTTCTTC. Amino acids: CASSPRHEQFF.

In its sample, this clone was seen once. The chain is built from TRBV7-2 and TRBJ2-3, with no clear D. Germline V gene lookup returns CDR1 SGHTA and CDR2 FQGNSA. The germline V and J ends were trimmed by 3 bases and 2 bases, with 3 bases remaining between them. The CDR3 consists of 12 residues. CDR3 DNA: TGTGCCAGCAGCTTCCTCACAGATACGCAGTATTTT. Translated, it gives CASSFLTDTQYF.

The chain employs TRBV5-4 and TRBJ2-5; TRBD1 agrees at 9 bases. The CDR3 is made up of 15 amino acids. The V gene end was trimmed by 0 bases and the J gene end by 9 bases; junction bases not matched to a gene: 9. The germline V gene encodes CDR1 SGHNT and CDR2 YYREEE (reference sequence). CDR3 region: CASSLAGTGFEAQYF. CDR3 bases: TGTGCCAGCAGCTTGGCCGGGACAGGGTTCGAGGCCCAGTACTTC.

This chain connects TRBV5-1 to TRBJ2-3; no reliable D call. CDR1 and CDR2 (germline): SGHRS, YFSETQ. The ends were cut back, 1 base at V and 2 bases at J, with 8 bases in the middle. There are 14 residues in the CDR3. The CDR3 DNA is TGCGCCAGCAGCTTGTGGGCTAACACAGATACGCAGTATTTT. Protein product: CASSLWANTDTQYF.

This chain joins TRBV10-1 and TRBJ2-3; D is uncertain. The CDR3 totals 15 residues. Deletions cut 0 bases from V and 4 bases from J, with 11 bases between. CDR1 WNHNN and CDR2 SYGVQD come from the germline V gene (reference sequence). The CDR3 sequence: CASSESEFGADTQYF. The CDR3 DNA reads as TGCGCCAGCAGTGAGTCGGAATTTGGAGCAGATACGCAGTATTTT.

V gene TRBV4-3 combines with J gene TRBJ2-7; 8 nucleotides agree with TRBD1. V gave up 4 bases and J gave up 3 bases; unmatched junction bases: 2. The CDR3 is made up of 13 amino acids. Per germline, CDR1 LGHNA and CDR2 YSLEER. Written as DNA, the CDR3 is TGCGCCAGCAGCCTAGGACAGGGCTACGAGCAGTACTTC. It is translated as CASSLGQGYEQYF.

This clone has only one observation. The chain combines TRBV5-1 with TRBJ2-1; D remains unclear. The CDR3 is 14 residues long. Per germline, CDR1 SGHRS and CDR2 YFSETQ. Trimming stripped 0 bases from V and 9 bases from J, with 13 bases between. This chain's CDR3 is CASSLEPRSSEQFF. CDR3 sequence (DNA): TGCGCCAGCAGCTTGGAACCCCGGAGTAGTGAGCAGTTCTTC.

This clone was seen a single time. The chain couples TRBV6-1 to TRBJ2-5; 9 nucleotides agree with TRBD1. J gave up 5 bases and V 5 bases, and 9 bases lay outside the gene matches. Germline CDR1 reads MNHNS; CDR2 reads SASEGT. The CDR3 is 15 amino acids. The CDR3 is CASSPSTGGAETQYF. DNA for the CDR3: TGTGCCAGCAGTCCCTCTACAGGGGGCGCGGAGACCCAGTACTTC.

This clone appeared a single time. DNA of the CDR3: TGCGCCAGCAGCCGAAAACTAGCGACTAGCACAGATACGCAGTATTTT. This translates into CASSRKLATSTDTQYF. The V call is TRBV4-1, the J call TRBJ2-3, with 7 nucleotides matching TRBD2. Germline-derived CDR1 and CDR2 are MGHRA and YSYEKL. With 4 bases clipped from V and 0 bases from J, the junction kept 7 bases outside the gene matches. The CDR3 spans 16 residues.

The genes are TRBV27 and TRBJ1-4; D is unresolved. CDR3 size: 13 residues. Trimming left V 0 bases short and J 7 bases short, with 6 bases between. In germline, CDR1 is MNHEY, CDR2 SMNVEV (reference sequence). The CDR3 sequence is CASSLSYSEKLFF. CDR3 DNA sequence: TGTGCCAGCAGTTTATCGTACAGTGAAAAACTGTTTTTT.